One and the same sample provided the 24 T cell receptor beta chains below, sequenced in a study of regulatory T cells in long-lasting Graves disease. As for time point: newly diagnosed GD, antithyroid drugs for less than 3 months. TCR sequences were obtained from RNA taken from PBMCs. With iRepertoire HTBI primers and Arm-PCR of CDR3 regions, TCR beta libraries were built. TCRdb reprocessed the multiplex PCR reads with MiXCR, giving one entry per CDR3 protein. The data hold hundreds of thousands of distinct CDR3 sequences, with about 14% observed a single time. Sample: peripheral blood mononuclear cells (PBMCs), taken at new diagnosis, from a patient treated with antithyroid drugs. The receptors stem from a female donor with Graves disease.

The V call is TRBV10-3, the J call TRBJ2-3; possible D gene TRBD1, 6 bases. CDR1 and CDR2 (germline): ENHRY, SYGVKD. The CDR3 runs to 12 residues. Trimming stripped 7 bases from V and 5 bases from J, with 10 bases between. CDR3 sequence reads: CAIKGELDTQYF. CDR3 nucleotide sequence: TGTGCCATCAAGGGGGAGTTAGATACGCAGTATTTT.

This clonotype has just one count. The J gene is TRBJ2-1, the V gene TRBV19, with D possibly being TRBD1 (5 bases). V gave up 6 bases and J gave up 3 bases, with 24 bases separating them. CDR3 size: 18 residues. Looked up from germline, CDR1 is LNHDA and CDR2 is SQIVND (reference sequence). In DNA, the CDR3 is TGTGCCAGTAGGAAAGACAGATCCGGCAATTACAACTACAATGAGCAGTTCTTC. It specifies CASRKDRSGNYNYNEQFF.

This clonotype has ten or more counts. The chain recombines TRBV7-6 with TRBJ1-1; a possible D gene is TRBD1 (6 bases). CDR3 length: 15 residues. Trimming stripped 1 base from V and 6 bases from J, with 15 bases between. Germline lookup yields CDR1 SGHVS and CDR2 FNYEAQ. CDR3 in DNA: TGTGCCAGCAGCTTAGAGGGGGGGAAGGGTGCTGAAGCTTTCTTT. Protein sequence: CASSLEGGKGAEAFF.

The table lists this clonotype with a few counts. The V and J genes are TRBV7-2 and TRBJ1-6; D gene unclear. CDR3 size: 15 residues. V was cut by 1 base and J by 8 bases, with 12 bases left in between. The germline V gene encodes CDR1 SGHTA and CDR2 FQGNSA. CDR3 protein: CASSLEWADYSPLHF. CDR3 DNA: TGTGCCAGCAGCTTAGAGTGGGCCGATTATTCACCCCTCCACTTT. Full variable domain (remainder filled in from reference TRBV7-2 and TRBJ1-6): GAGVSQSPSNKVTEKGKDVELRCDPISGHTALYWYRQSLGQGLEFLIYFQGNSAPDKSGLPSDRFSAERTGGSVSTLTIQRTQQEDSAVYLCASSLEWADYSPLHFGNGTRLTVT.

V and J are TRBV4-1 and TRBJ2-7; D is uncertain. Trimming left V 1 base short and J 7 bases short, with 11 bases between. This CDR3 has 13 amino acids. Germline CDR1 reads MGHRA; CDR2 reads YSYEKL. This chain's CDR3 is CASSQVAAEEQYF. For the CDR3, the DNA is TGCGCCAGCAGCCAAGTGGCCGCGGAAGAGCAGTACTTC.

This clonotype was counted at least ten times. The chain recombines TRBV27 with TRBJ2-1, with 13 bases aligning to TRBD2. V trimming: 5 bases; J trimming: 8 bases; junction bases outside the gene matches: 12. From germline, CDR1 is MNHEY and CDR2 SMNVEV (reference sequence). The CDR3 contains 17 residues. The CDR3 sequence: CASSDTSTSGRADEQFF. CDR3 coding DNA: TGTGCCAGCAGTGATACCTCTACTAGCGGGAGGGCCGATGAGCAGTTCTTC.

The sample holds many counts of this clonotype. The chain joins TRBV6-2 or TRBV6-3 to TRBJ1-1; 7 bases fit TRBD1. The CDR3 is 16 amino acids. Germline V gene lookup returns CDR1 MNHEY and CDR2 SVGEGT. Germline trimming cut 2 bases from V and 2 bases from J; bases unmatched to any gene: 8. CDR3 in DNA: TGTGCCAGCAGTTACAGTCTGGGACAGCCTAACACTGAAGCTTTCTTT. It codes for CASSYSLGQPNTEAFF.

This clonotype was seen many times. The CDR3: CASSQGLSNTEAFF. The CDR3 bases are TGTGCCAGCAGCCAGGGCCTGTCGAACACTGAAGCTTTCTTT. The V call is TRBV3-1, the J call TRBJ1-1; no clear D gene. V was clipped by 3 bases and J by 1 base, with 9 bases between them. CDR1 and CDR2 from the germline V gene are LGHDT and YNNKEL (reference sequence). This CDR3 contains 14 residues.

This clonotype appeared many times. V gene TRBV7-2 combines with J gene TRBJ2-5; D ambiguous. V was clipped by 3 bases and J by 4 bases, with 9 bases between them. The length of the CDR3 is 13 residues. Germline CDR1 reads SGHTA; CDR2 reads FQGNSA. Here the CDR3 DNA reads TGTGCCAGCAGCTTCTCACAGACAGAGACCCAGTACTTC. Translating gives CASSFSQTETQYF.

This clonotype showed up many times. This sequence joins TRBV29-1 and TRBJ1-1; no clear D gene. The CDR3 spans 12 residues. Per the germline V gene, CDR1 is SQVTM and CDR2 is ANQGSEA. V lost 7 bases to trimming and J lost 0 bases, with 9 bases between them. CDR3 residues: CSGIAMNTEAFF. CDR3 in DNA: TGCAGCGGGATTGCCATGAACACTGAAGCTTTCTTT.

This clonotype came up many times. The chain recombines TRBV5-8 with TRBJ1-5; 10 bases are a match to TRBD1. The CDR3 loop spans 15 amino acids. Trimming took 3 bases from V and 6 from J; bases not matched to a gene: 6. CDR1 and CDR2 (germline): SGHTS, YDEGEE. CDR3 sequence reads: CASSWTGGEGQPQHF. As DNA, the CDR3 is TGTGCCAGCAGCTGGACAGGGGGTGAGGGTCAGCCCCAGCATTTT.

Ten or more counts support this clonotype. The rearrangement links TRBV27 to TRBJ2-2, with D possibly being TRBD2 (5 bases). The germline V gene encodes CDR1 MNHEY and CDR2 SMNVEV (reference sequence). The CDR3 runs to 16 residues. Trimming left V 5 bases short and J 2 bases short, with 15 bases between. For the CDR3, the DNA is TGTGCCAGCAGTCCTCTGGATCGACTAAACACCGGGGAGCTGTTTTTT. It encodes CASSPLDRLNTGELFF.

This clonotype was counted at least ten times. The V gene is TRBV19, the J gene TRBJ1-1; 8 bases agree with TRBD1. The CDR3 covers 14 residues. With V trimmed by 3 bases and J by 8 bases, 8 bases remained unmatched. CDR1 and CDR2 (germline): LNHDA, SQIVND (reference sequence). The CDR3 coding sequence is TGTGCCAGTAGTATCCGGTCACGGACAGGGGAAGCTTTCTTT. Translating gives CASSIRSRTGEAFF.

This clonotype was counted ten times or more. The V and J genes are TRBV6-1 and TRBJ2-2; 9 bases agree with TRBD1. V dropped 4 bases and J dropped 3; count of bases not matched to a gene: 3. This CDR3 comprises 15 residues. Looked up from germline, CDR1 is MNHNS and CDR2 is SASEGT. In nucleotides, the CDR3 is TGTGCCAGCAGTGGGCGACAGGGGGACACCGGGGAGCTGTTTTTT. It yields the protein CASSGRQGDTGELFF.

Points on this clonotype: Just one base apart from a much larger clone, this may be a read error. V is TRBV7-9 and J is TRBJ2-7, with TRBD2 identical over 9 bases. Germline V gene sequence: CDR1 SEHNR, CDR2 FQNEAQ (reference sequence). The J segment lost 9 bases and the V segment lost 3 bases, leaving 9 bases of the junction unmatched. The CDR3 sequence is 14 residues long. CDR3 sequence (DNA): TGTGCCAGCAGCTTTAGCGGGAGTTTCAACGGGCAGTACTTC. This translates into CASSFSGSFNGQYF.

This clonotype was seen many times. The genes are TRBV20-1 and TRBJ2-5; 7 bases are shared with TRBD1. The germline gives CDR1 DFQATT, CDR2 SNEGSKA (reference sequence). This CDR3 spans 14 amino acids. The junction had 9 bases not matched to a gene; V was cut back by 6 bases and J by 2 bases. In DNA form, the CDR3 reads TGCAGTGCCCATGGGACAGCGACTCAAGAGACCCAGTACTTC. Amino acids: CSAHGTATQETQYF.

This clonotype appeared many times. The gene calls are TRBV20-1 and TRBJ1-5, with 11 bases lining up with TRBD1. CDR1 and CDR2 from the germline V gene are DFQATT and SNEGSKA (reference sequence). The CDR3 contains 13 residues. V lost 5 bases, J lost 8 bases, and 5 bases stayed unmatched. The CDR3 loop reads CSAGQGAIEPQHF. In DNA, the CDR3 is TGCAGTGCTGGACAGGGGGCGATTGAGCCCCAGCATTTT.

This clonotype was picked up a small number of times. This rearrangement joins TRBV20-1 to TRBJ1-2, with 9 nucleotides matching TRBD1. The CDR3 totals 14 residues. The junction had 7 bases not matched to a gene; V was cut back by 2 bases and J by 6 bases. The germline gives CDR1 DFQATT, CDR2 SNEGSKA (reference sequence). Here the CDR3 DNA reads TGCAGTGCTAGACTTCTCCGGGACAGGGATGGCTACACCTTC. This translates into CSARLLRDRDGYTF.

Worth noting for this clonotype: A much larger clone differs from this one at a single base, so this may be a read error. The V call is TRBV30, the J call TRBJ2-3; a possible D gene is TRBD2 (5 bases). The CDR3 covers 14 residues. V was cut by 0 bases and J by 3 bases, with 10 bases left in between. Per the germline V gene, CDR1 is GTSNPN and CDR2 is SVGIG (reference sequence). The CDR3 here is CAWSVTGFTDTQYF. DNA of the CDR3: TGTGCCTGGAGTGTAACGGGATTTACAGATACGCAGTATTTT.

This sequence joins TRBV10-2 and TRBJ2-1; 11 bases are a match to TRBD2. This CDR3 region has 13 residues. The V gene end was trimmed by 9 bases and the J gene end by 6 bases; junction bases not matched to a gene: 4. Germline V lookup: CDR1 WSHSY, CDR2 SAAADI. CDR3 coding DNA: TGCGCCAGTCTAGCGGGGGGTGGCAATGAGCAGTTCTTC. It yields the protein CASLAGGGNEQFF.

The chain joins TRBV7-2 to TRBJ2-7; 14 positions agree with TRBD2. The J call is in doubt because the DNA end fits TRBJ2-1 better. Germline V CDR1 and CDR2: SGHTA, FQGNSA. There are 15 residues in the CDR3. CDR3 amino acids: CASSSGLAGVVEQFF. CDR3 bases: TGTGCCAGCAGCTCGGGACTAGCGGGAGTGGTTGAGCAGTTCTTC.

This clonotype was seen many times. The chain joins TRBV11-1 to TRBJ1-2, with 8 bases aligning to TRBD1. Germline CDR1 is SGHAT and CDR2 is FQDESV (reference sequence). J gave up 8 bases and V 6 bases, and 8 bases lay outside the gene matches. This CDR3 has 13 amino acids. This chain's CDR3 is CASRSQGARGYTF. CDR3 nucleotides: TGTGCCAGCAGATCCCAGGGGGCGCGCGGCTACACCTTC.

This clonotype was counted many times. The rearrangement joins TRBV6-1 to TRBJ2-1, with D tentatively TRBD1 or TRBD2 (7 bases each). The germline V gene has CDR1 MNHNS and CDR2 SASEGT. V lost 11 bases and J 10 bases, leaving 27 bases between the germline ends. This CDR3 is 15 amino acids long. The CDR3 region has the DNA TGTGCCGGAGAACAGGGGCGGGGGAGGTCCCACGAGCAGTTCTTC. Translating it yields CAGEQGRGRSHEQFF.

The V gene is TRBV10-3, the J gene TRBJ1-6; a weak D match, TRBD1 (5 bases). This CDR3 is built from 15 residues. The ends were cut back, 7 bases at V and 9 bases at J, with 19 bases in the middle. Germline V gene lookup returns CDR1 ENHRY and CDR2 SYGVKD. DNA for the CDR3: TGTGCCATCAAGTCTGGACAAGGATTTTCTTCACCCCTCCACTTT. As protein: CAIKSGQGFSSPLHF.